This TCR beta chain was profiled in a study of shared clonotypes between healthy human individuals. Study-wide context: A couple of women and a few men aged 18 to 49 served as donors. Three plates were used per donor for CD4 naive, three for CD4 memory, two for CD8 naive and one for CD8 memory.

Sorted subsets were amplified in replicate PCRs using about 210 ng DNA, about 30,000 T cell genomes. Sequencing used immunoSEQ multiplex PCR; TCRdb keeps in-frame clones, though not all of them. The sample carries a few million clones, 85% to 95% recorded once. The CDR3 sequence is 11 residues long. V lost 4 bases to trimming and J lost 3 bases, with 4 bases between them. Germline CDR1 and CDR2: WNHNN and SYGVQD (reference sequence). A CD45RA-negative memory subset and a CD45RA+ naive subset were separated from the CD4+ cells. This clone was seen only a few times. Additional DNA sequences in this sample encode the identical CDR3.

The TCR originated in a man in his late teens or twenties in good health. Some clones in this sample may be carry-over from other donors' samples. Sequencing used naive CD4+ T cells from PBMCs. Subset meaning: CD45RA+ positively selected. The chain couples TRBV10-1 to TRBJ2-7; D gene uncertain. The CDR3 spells CASSAGYEQYF. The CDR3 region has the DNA TGCGCCAGCAGTGCGGGCTACGAGCAGTACTTC.